This T cell receptor beta chain was sequenced in a study of T cells in Graves' hyperthyroidism and ophthalmopathy. Amplification yielded TCR beta CDR3 regions, with RNA transcripts as the source. HTBI primers were the set used in a first-round RT-PCR of the TCR CDR3. TCRdb reanalysed the multiplex PCR reads using MiXCR and keeps one entry per CDR3 protein. The profile shows 600,000 to 650,000 distinct CDR3 sequences, less than 25% of them singletons. Enrolled ophthalmopathy patients presented with a Clinical Activity Score of at least 3, a NOSPECS grade of at least 4, and disease duration under 3 months. The material sequenced was blood. The TCR sequence derives from a man aged 25 to 40 with Graves' ophthalmopathy.

The CDR3 sequence is CASDPGLSTGELFF. The DNA of the CDR3 is TGTGCCAGCGATCCGGGACTCTCCACCGGGGAGCTGTTTTTT. The rearrangement joins TRBV11-1 to TRBJ2-2, with D perhaps TRBD2 (6 bases). The V gene's germline CDR1 is SGHAT and CDR2 FQDESV (reference sequence). This CDR3 is 14 amino acids long. V lost 8 bases, J lost 4 bases, and 14 bases lay in between.